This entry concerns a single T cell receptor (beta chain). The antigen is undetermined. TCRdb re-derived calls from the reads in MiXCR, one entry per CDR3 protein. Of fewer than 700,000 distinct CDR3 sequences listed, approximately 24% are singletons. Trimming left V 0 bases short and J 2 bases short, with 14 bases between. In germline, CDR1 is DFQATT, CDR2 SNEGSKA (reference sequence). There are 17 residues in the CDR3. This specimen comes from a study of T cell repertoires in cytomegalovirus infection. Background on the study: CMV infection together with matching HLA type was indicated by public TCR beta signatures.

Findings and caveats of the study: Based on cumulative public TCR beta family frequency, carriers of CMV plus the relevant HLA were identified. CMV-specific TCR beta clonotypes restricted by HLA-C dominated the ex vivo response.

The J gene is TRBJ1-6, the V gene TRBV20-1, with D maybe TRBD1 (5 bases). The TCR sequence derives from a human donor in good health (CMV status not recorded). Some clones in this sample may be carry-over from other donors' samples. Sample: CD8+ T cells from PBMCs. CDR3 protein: CSARDFGQGPYNSPLHF. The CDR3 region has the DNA TGCAGTGCTAGAGATTTTGGGCAGGGACCCTATAATTCACCCCTCCACTTT.